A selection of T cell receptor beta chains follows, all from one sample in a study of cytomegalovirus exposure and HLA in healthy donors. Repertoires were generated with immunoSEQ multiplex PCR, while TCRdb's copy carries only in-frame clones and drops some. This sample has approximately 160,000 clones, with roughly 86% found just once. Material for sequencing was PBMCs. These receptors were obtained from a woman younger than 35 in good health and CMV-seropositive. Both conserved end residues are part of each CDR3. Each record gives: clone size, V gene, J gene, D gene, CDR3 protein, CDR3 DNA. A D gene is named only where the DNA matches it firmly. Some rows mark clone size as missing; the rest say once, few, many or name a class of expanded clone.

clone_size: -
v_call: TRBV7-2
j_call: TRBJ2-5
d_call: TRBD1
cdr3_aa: CASSNRDRGQETQYF
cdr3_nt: TGTGCCAGCAGCAATCGAGACAGGGGCCAAGAGACCCAGTACTTC

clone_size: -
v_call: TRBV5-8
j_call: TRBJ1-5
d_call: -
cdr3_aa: CASSYQSNQPQHF
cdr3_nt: TGTGCCAGCAGCTATCAGAGCAATCAGCCCCAGCATTTT

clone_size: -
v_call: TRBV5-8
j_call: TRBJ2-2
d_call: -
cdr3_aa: CASSLIDRLRTGELFF
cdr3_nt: TGTGCCAGCAGCTTGATCGACAGGTTGAGGACCGGGGAGCTGTTTTTT

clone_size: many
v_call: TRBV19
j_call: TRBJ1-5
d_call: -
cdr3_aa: CASSIKRRNSNQPQHF
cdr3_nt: TGTGCCAGTAGTATAAAACGGAGAAATAGCAATCAGCCCCAGCATTTT

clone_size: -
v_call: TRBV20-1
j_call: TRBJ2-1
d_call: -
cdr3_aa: CSAVNNEQFF
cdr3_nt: TGCAGTGCTGTTAATAATGAGCAGTTCTTC

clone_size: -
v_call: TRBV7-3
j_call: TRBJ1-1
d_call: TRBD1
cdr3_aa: CASSPGTGSNEAFF
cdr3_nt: TGTGCCAGCAGCCCCGGGACAGGGAGTAATGAAGCTTTCTTT

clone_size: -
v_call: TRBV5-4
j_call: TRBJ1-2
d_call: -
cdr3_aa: CASSSRQNLYGYTF
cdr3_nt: TGTGCCAGCAGCTCCCGACAGAATCTATATGGCTACACCTTC

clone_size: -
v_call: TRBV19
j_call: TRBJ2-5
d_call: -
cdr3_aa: CASRTGYETQYF
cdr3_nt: TGTGCCAGCCGTACAGGGTACGAGACCCAGTACTTC

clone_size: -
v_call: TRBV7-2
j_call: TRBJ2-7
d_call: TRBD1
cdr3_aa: CASSVGQGPYEQYF
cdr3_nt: TGTGCCAGCAGCGTCGGACAGGGACCCTACGAGCAGTACTTC

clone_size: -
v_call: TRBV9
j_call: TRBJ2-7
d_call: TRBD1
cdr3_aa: CASSKRIQGEEQYF
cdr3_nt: TGTGCCAGCAGCAAACGGATCCAGGGGGAGGAGCAGTACTTC

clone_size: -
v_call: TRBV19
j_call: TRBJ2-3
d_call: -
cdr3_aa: CASSGSGGPDTQYF
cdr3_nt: TGTGCCAGTAGTGGGTCAGGGGGGCCAGATACGCAGTATTTT

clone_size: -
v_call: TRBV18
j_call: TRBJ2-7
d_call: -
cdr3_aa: CASSPRAGDSYEQYF
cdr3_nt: TGTGCCAGCTCACCTCGGGCAGGGGACTCCTACGAGCAGTACTTC

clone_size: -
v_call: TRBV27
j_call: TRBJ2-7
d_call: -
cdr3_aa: CASSPLGGRALDEQYF
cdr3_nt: TGTGCCAGCAGTCCCCTCGGAGGTAGGGCTTTGGACGAGCAGTACTTC

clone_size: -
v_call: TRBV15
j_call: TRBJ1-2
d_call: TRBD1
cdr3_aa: CATSRDRTGYGYTF
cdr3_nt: TGTGCCACCAGCAGAGATCGGACAGGATATGGCTACACCTTC

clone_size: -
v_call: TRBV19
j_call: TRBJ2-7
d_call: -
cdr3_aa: CASSGGQASSYEQYF
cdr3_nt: TGTGCCAGTAGTGGAGGGCAGGCGAGCTCCTACGAGCAGTACTTC

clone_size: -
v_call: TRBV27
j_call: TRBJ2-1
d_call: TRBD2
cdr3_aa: CASSLLPSGDNEQFF
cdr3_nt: TGTGCCAGCAGTTTATTACCTAGCGGAGACAATGAGCAGTTCTTC

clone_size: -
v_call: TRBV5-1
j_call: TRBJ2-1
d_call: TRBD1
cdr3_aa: CASSSGQTYNEQFF
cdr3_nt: TGCGCCAGCAGCTCGGGACAGACATACAATGAGCAGTTCTTC

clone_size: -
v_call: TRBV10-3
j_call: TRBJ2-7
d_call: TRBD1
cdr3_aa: CAISEFGFEWDRVTYEQYF
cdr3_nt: TGTGCCATCAGTGAATTCGGTTTTGAATGGGACAGGGTAACCTACGAGCAGTACTTC

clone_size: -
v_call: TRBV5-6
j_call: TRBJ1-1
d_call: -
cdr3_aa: CASSKQVYDTEAFF
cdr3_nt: TGTGCCAGCAGCAAGCAGGTGTACGACACTGAAGCTTTCTTT

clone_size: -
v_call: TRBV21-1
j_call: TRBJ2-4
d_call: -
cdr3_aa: CASGNRRSKNIQYF
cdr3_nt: TGTGCCAGCGGGAACAGGCGGTCAAAAAACATTCAGTACTTC

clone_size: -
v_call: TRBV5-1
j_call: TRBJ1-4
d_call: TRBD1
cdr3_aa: CASSGVGDSGEKLFF
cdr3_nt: TGCGCCAGCAGCGGTGTGGGGGACAGTGGTGAAAAACTGTTTTTT

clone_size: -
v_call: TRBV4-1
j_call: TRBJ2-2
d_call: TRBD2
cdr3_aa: CASSQWRETSGRGGELFF
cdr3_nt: TGCGCCAGCAGCCAATGGAGGGAGACTAGCGGGAGGGGCGGGGAGCTGTTTTTT

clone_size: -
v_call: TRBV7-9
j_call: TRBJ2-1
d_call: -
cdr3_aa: CATIRDSALSSYNEQFF
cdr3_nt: TGTGCCACCATCCGGGACTCGGCTTTGAGCTCCTACAATGAGCAGTTCTTC

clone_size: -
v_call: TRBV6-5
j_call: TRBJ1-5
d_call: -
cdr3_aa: CASRTGSNQPQHF
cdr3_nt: TGTGCCAGCAGGACAGGCTCCAATCAGCCCCAGCATTTT

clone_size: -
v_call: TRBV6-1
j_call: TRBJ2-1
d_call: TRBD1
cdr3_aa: CASSVRDRGHNEQFF
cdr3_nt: TGTGCCAGCAGTGTCCGGGACAGGGGTCACAATGAGCAGTTCTTC

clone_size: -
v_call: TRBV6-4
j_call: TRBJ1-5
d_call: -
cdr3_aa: CASSEQGSNQPQHF
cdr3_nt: TGTGCCAGCAGTGAACAGGGTAGCAATCAGCCCCAGCATTTT

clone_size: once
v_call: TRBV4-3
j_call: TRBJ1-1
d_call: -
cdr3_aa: CASSQDSSDANTEAFF
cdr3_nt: TGCGCCAGCAGCCAAGATTCTAGTGACGCGAACACTGAAGCTTTCTTT

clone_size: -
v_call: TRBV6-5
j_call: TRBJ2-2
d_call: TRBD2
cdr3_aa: CASSYDLADTGELFF
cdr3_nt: TGTGCCAGCAGTTACGACCTAGCGGATACCGGGGAGCTGTTTTTT

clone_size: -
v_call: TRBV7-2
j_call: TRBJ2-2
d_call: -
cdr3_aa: CASRPPGNGGELFF
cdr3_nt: TGTGCCAGCAGACCACCGGGAAACGGGGGGGAGCTGTTTTTT

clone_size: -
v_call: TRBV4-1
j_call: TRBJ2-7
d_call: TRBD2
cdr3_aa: CASSHQVAGIGFEQYF
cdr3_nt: TGCGCCAGCAGCCACCAGGTAGCGGGAATTGGCTTCGAGCAGTACTTC

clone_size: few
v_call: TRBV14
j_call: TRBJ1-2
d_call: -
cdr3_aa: CASSQDPPFGGYTF
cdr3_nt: TGTGCCAGCAGCCAAGATCCCCCATTCGGGGGCTACACCTTC

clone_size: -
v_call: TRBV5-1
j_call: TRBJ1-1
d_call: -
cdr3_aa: CASSLGHLNTEAFF
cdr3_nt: TGCGCCAGCAGCTTGGGACACCTGAACACTGAAGCTTTCTTT